Listed below are T cell receptor beta chains from one sample, sequenced in a study of beta chain features in type 1 diabetes. Method: immunoSEQ multiplex PCR; TCRdb's copy keeps in-frame clones and lacks some. The table includes 150,000 or so clones, around 50% detected once. The source material was Tregs from blood. Receptors were obtained from a man aged 18-30 years in good health. CDR3s include the opening cysteine and the closing phenylalanine or tryptophan. The D gene is left open where the match is weak. The listing skips clone size in some rows; elsewhere it reads once, few, many or a size class.

V gene	D gene	clone size	J gene	CDR3 protein	CDR3 DNA
TRBV28	-	-	TRBJ2-6	CASSFLRFSGANVLTF	TGTGCCAGCAGTTTCCTACGGTTCTCTGGGGCCAACGTCCTGACTTTC
TRBV28	-	-	TRBJ2-6	CASSRSGVPVGANVLTF	TGTGCCAGCAGTCGGTCAGGGGTCCCTGTGGGGGCCAACGTCCTGACTTTC
TRBV28	-	-	TRBJ2-2	CASSLFRGIAGELFF	TGTGCCAGCAGTTTATTCAGGGGTATCGCCGGGGAGCTGTTTTTT
TRBV30	-	-	TRBJ2-1	CAWSVYGAEQFF	TGTGCCTGGAGCGTTTATGGGGCTGAGCAGTTCTTC
TRBV5-6	-	few	TRBJ2-7	CASSRLQGDPYEQYF	TGTGCCAGCAGCCGTCTACAGGGAGACCCCTACGAGCAGTACTTC
TRBV7-9	-	-	TRBJ2-1	CASSLDNNEQFF	TGTGCCAGCAGCTTAGATAACAATGAGCAGTTCTTC
TRBV30	TRBD2	-	TRBJ2-2	CAWSEGPWGGSGNGELFF	TGTGCCTGGAGTGAGGGTCCCTGGGGAGGTAGCGGGAATGGGGAGCTGTTTTTT
TRBV5-6	-	few	TRBJ2-5	CASSLAPAGETQYF	TGTGCCAGCAGCTTGGCTCCGGCAGGGGAGACCCAGTACTTC
TRBV29-1	-	-	TRBJ1-4	CSGLQATGEKLFF	TGCAGCGGTCTACAGGCGACTGGGGAAAAACTGTTTTTT
TRBV28	-	-	TRBJ1-2	CASSLGTTYGYTF	TGTGCCAGCAGTTTAGGGACAACCTATGGCTACACCTTC
TRBV7-9	-	-	TRBJ2-3	CASSLVRTWDTQYF	TGTGCCAGCAGCTTAGTCCGAACTTGGGATACGCAGTATTTT